The entry below describes one T cell receptor (beta chain). As originally analysed: The assay estimated nucleated cells by amplifying reference gene primers. Clones were sequenced by immunoSEQ multiplex PCR, and TCRdb holds only the in-frame ones, with some missing. The V and J calls and the clone size are those of that table, but D and trimming were determined from the DNA. The repertoire holds around 42,000 clones, with around 88% as singletons. The entry originates in a study of blood T cell repertoires in COVID-19. The specimen was peripheral blood. The TCR originated in a human donor in a cohort sampled during active COVID-19.

As DNA, the CDR3 is TGTGCCAGCAGCCCCGAGAGAGGACTAGCGGGGGGACAAGAGACCCAGTACTTC. This codes for CASSPERGLAGGQETQYF. The chain recombines TRBV7-9 with TRBJ2-5; TRBD2 matches 14 bases. V lost 5 bases to trimming and J lost 2 bases; unmatched junction nucleotides: 10. This CDR3 region has 18 residues. Germline CDR1 SEHNR, CDR2 FQNEAQ (reference sequence).